This entry lists 26 T cell receptor beta chains sequenced from one sample in a study of Ad26.COV2.S vaccination and SARS-CoV-2 variants. Assay: immunoSEQ multiplex PCR; the TCRdb copy retains only in-frame clones and omits some. The table shows roughly 680,000 clones, with roughly 90% occurring only once. Treatment: 15 to 20 received Ad26.COV2.S at low or high dose, single or two shots; about 5 received placebo; per-sample allocation not given. Sampling took place 63 days after the first vaccine or placebo injection. This sample comprised peripheral blood, obtained in a trial of Ad26.COV2.S vaccine versus placebo. These receptors originate from a person aged 18-65 years who received the Ad26.COV2.S COVID-19 vaccine or a placebo.

The rearrangement links TRBV12-3 or TRBV12-4 to TRBJ1-2; 8 bases fit TRBD1. The CDR3 extends over 13 amino acids. The junction had 5 bases not matched to a gene; V was cut back by 7 bases and J by 4 bases. The CDR3, as DNA: TGTGCCAGCACCCGGACAGGGAGCTATGGCTACACCTTC. Encoded protein: CASTRTGSYGYTF.

The chain has TRBV6-6 and TRBJ2-1, with D possibly matching TRBD1 (8 bases). The CDR3 covers 15 residues. Looked up from germline, CDR1 is MNHNY and CDR2 is SVGAGI (reference sequence). V was cut by 6 bases and J by 5 bases, with 17 bases left in between. The CDR3 DNA reads as TGTGCCAGCAGACTAGGACAGGGAGGGGACAATGAGCAGTTCTTC. Translating gives CASRLGQGGDNEQFF.

The chain employs TRBV6-2 or TRBV6-3 and TRBJ2-7, with 8 bases identical to TRBD2. V shed 5 bases, J shed 0 bases, and the junction held 6 bases outside the gene matches. The length of the CDR3 is 15 residues. Germline-derived CDR1 and CDR2 are MNHEY and SVGEGT. The DNA of the CDR3 is TGTGCCAGCAGTACCCTAGCGGGTAGCTCCTACGAGCAGTACTTC. Its translation is CASSTLAGSSYEQYF.

The J gene is TRBJ2-7, the V gene TRBV9, with 10 bases lining up with TRBD2. The CDR3 runs 16 residues. Trimming cost V 0 bases and J 3 bases; bases outside gene matches: 6. Germline CDR1 SGDLS, CDR2 YYNGEE. The CDR3 region is CASSVGASGRIYEQYF. DNA for the CDR3: TGTGCCAGCAGCGTAGGGGCTAGCGGGAGAATCTACGAGCAGTACTTC.

CDR3 residues: CASSPTLGFRNTIYF. The DNA for the CDR3 is TGTGCCAGCAGTCCTACCCTGGGGTTTCGAAACACCATATATTTT. The chain recombines TRBV5-6 with TRBJ1-3; D ambiguous. The CDR3 length is 15 residues. Germline CDR1 is SGHDT and CDR2 is YYEEEE. The V end was cut by 5 bases, the J end by 5 bases, with 17 bases between.

The V and J genes are TRBV7-7 and TRBJ2-2, with 11 positions matching TRBD1. The CDR3 sequence is 15 residues long. In germline, CDR1 is SSHAT, CDR2 FNYEAQ (reference sequence). With V trimmed by 3 bases and J by 7 bases, 4 bases remained unmatched. CDR3 amino acids: CASSFGTGGDGELFF. CDR3 sequence (DNA): TGTGCCAGCAGCTTCGGGACAGGGGGGGACGGGGAGCTGTTTTTT.

The chain has TRBV3-1 (or the pseudogene TRBV3-2) and TRBJ2-7, with D unresolved. CDR3 length: 14 amino acids. Germline CDR1 and CDR2: LGHDT and YNNKEL (reference sequence). The V end was cut by 4 bases, the J end by 6 bases, with 16 bases between. The CDR3 sequence: CASSPPDGLLEQYF. The CDR3 nucleotides read TGTGCCAGCAGCCCGCCGGACGGCCTTCTCGAGCAGTACTTC.

Here the CDR3 DNA reads TGTGCCAGCAGTTTGCGAAGGGGGAACACTGAAGCTTTCTTT. Translating gives CASSLRRGNTEAFF. The chain has TRBV6-5 and TRBJ1-1; perhaps TRBD1 as D (5 bases). The CDR3 has 14 amino acids. Looked up from germline, CDR1 is MNHEY and CDR2 is SVGAGI. V was cut by 4 bases and J by 1 base, with 10 bases left in between.

The V and J genes are TRBV12-3 or TRBV12-4 and TRBJ2-3; maybe TRBD1 (6 bases). This CDR3 is built from 13 residues. V was cut by 5 bases and J by 7 bases, with 13 bases left in between. CDR3 amino acids: CASSTGQGNTQYF. In DNA, the CDR3 is TGTGCCAGCAGTACGGGACAAGGAAATACGCAGTATTTT.

V usage is TRBV7-9 and J usage is TRBJ2-3; 10 bases are shared with TRBD2. The CDR3 consists of 19 residues. CDR1 is SEHNR, CDR2 FQNEAQ, per germline (reference sequence). The J segment lost 1 base and the V segment lost 2 bases, leaving 12 bases of the junction unmatched. CDR3 bases: TGTGCCAGCAGCTTATGGTTAACTAGCGGGATCTTTGGCACAGATACGCAGTATTTT. Translation gives CASSLWLTSGIFGTDTQYF.

The sample holds one count of this clone. This chain links TRBV5-4 with TRBJ1-2; 7 bases match TRBD1. The germline gives CDR1 SGHNT, CDR2 YYREEE (reference sequence). CDR3 length: 15 amino acids. Germline trimming cut 4 bases from V and 0 bases from J; bases unmatched to any gene: 6. In nucleotides, the CDR3 is TGTGCCAGCAGCCTGGGCAGGGGGTCTAACTATGGCTACACCTTC. As protein: CASSLGRGSNYGYTF. The variable domain in full, with the rest retrieved from reference TRBV5-4 and TRBJ1-2, is ETGVTQSPTHLIKTRGQQVTLRCSSQSGHNTVSWYQQALGQGPQFIFQYYREEENGRGNFPPRFSGLQFPNYSSELNVNALELDDSALYLCASSLGRGSNYGYTFGSGTRLTVV.

CDR3 protein: CAWTTGVNEKLFF. The CDR3 region has the DNA TGTGCCTGGACTACAGGGGTTAATGAAAAACTGTTTTTT. The chain is built from TRBV30 and TRBJ1-4; 7 positions agree with TRBD1. The V gene end was trimmed by 4 bases and the J gene end by 4 bases; junction bases not matched to a gene: 3. CDR3 size: 13 residues. Germline V lookup: CDR1 GTSNPN, CDR2 SVGIG (reference sequence).

This rearrangement joins TRBV7-9 to TRBJ1-4, with TRBD1 identical over 8 bases. CDR3 length: 15 amino acids. CDR1 is SEHNR and CDR2 is FQNEAQ in the germline V gene (reference sequence). Germline trimming cut 1 base from V and 8 bases from J; bases unmatched to any gene: 6. This CDR3 reads CASSLEGQAGEKLFF. Here the CDR3 DNA reads TGTGCCAGCAGCTTAGAGGGACAGGCCGGGGAAAAACTGTTTTTT.

The V call is TRBV7-2, the J call TRBJ2-3, with 7 positions matching TRBD1. The CDR3 extends over 14 amino acids. Losses at the gene ends were 0 bases for V and 6 bases for J; bases not matched to a gene: 3. Per germline, CDR1 SGHTA and CDR2 FQGNSA. CDR3 nucleotide sequence: TGTGCCAGCAGCTTAGCCACAGGGGTGGATACGCAGTATTTT. It specifies CASSLATGVDTQYF.

The CDR3 sequence is CASSLAGGPYEQYF. As DNA, the CDR3 is TGCGCCAGCAGCCTCGCGGGGGGCCCGTACGAGCAGTACTTC. The chain employs TRBV4-3 and TRBJ2-7, with 8 bases that match TRBD2. This CDR3 is built from 14 residues. Per germline, CDR1 LGHNA and CDR2 YSLEER. J lost 4 bases, V lost 4 bases, and 6 bases had no gene match.

The V gene is TRBV6-5, the J gene TRBJ1-2; 8 nucleotides line up with TRBD1. The CDR3 runs to 13 residues. Germline V gives CDR1 MNHEY, CDR2 SVGAGI. V lost 6 bases and J lost 8; bases outside the gene matches: 8. CDR3 DNA sequence: TGTGCCAGCAGCCCAAGGACAGGGTTGGGCTACACCTTC. Protein sequence: CASSPRTGLGYTF.

The chain carries TRBV12-3 or TRBV12-4 and TRBJ2-5, with D unresolved. CDR3 size: 13 residues. V was cut by 5 bases and J by 2 bases, with 9 bases left in between. In DNA form, the CDR3 reads TGTGCCAGCAGTACTACAGATCAAGAGACCCAGTACTTC. It is translated as CASSTTDQETQYF.

The genes are TRBV18 and TRBJ1-2, with 12 positions matching TRBD1. Germline lookup yields CDR1 KGHSH and CDR2 LQKENI. J was trimmed by 4 bases and V by 3 bases; bases with no gene match: 0. This CDR3 spans 14 amino acids. In DNA form, the CDR3 reads TGTGCCAGCTCACCGGGACAGGGGGCCTATGGCTACACCTTC. As protein: CASSPGQGAYGYTF.

The chain links TRBV11-2 to TRBJ2-5, with 8 positions matching TRBD2. Germline V gene data show CDR1 as SGHAT and CDR2 as FQNNGV. The CDR3 loop spans 14 amino acids. Trimming at V came to 4 bases and at J to 4 bases, leaving 5 bases not matched to a gene. CDR3 region: CASSSRLASETQYF. The CDR3 DNA reads as TGTGCCAGCAGCTCTCGACTAGCGTCAGAGACCCAGTACTTC.

The J gene is TRBJ2-5, the V gene TRBV10-3, with D possibly TRBD2 on 6 matching bases. The germline V and J ends were trimmed by 5 bases and 5 bases, with 9 bases remaining between them. This CDR3 has 12 amino acids. From germline, CDR1 is ENHRY and CDR2 SYGVKD. CDR3 sequence (DNA): TGTGCCATCAGTTCCCGGGGGGAGACCCAGTACTTC. The encoded protein is CAISSRGETQYF.

The CDR3 coding sequence is TGTGCCAGCAGTCCATCGGTCTCCACCCACTATGGCTACACCTTC. Translation: CASSPSVSTHYGYTF. This chain connects TRBV27 to TRBJ1-2; D is ambiguous. The ends were cut back, 5 bases at V and 3 bases at J, with 16 bases in the middle. In germline, CDR1 is MNHEY, CDR2 SMNVEV (reference sequence). CDR3 length: 15 residues.

The chain employs TRBV24-1 and TRBJ2-2; perhaps TRBD2 as D (6 bases). V was clipped by 4 bases and J by 3 bases, with 17 bases between them. In germline, CDR1 is KGHDR, CDR2 SFDVKD. The CDR3 length is 17 residues. The CDR3: CATSEAPGGLDTGELFF. CDR3 sequence (DNA): TGTGCCACCAGTGAGGCTCCCGGGGGTTTGGACACCGGGGAGCTGTTTTTT.

The chain employs TRBV12-5 and TRBJ1-2; D unclear. Trimming took off 3 bases at V and 5 bases at J, with 7 bases between the two ends. This CDR3 comprises 12 residues. Germline CDR1 and CDR2: LGHNT and FRNRAP. DNA for the CDR3: TGTGCTAGTGGTTTTTCGGGATATGGCTACACCTTC. Encoded protein: CASGFSGYGYTF.

The rearrangement uses TRBV18 and TRBJ1-1; 7 positions match TRBD1. This CDR3 contains 14 residues. J was trimmed by 2 bases and V by 4 bases; bases with no gene match: 4. Germline V gene sequence: CDR1 KGHSH, CDR2 LQKENI. CDR3 residues: CASSRQGGNTEAFF. As DNA, the CDR3 is TGTGCCAGCTCACGGCAGGGGGGTAACACTGAAGCTTTCTTT.

This chain joins TRBV3-1 (or the pseudogene TRBV3-2) and TRBJ2-5; possible D gene TRBD1, 5 bases. The V end lost 6 bases, the J end lost 5 bases, and 13 bases lay between the germline ends. CDR1 LGHDT and CDR2 YNNKEL come from the germline V gene (reference sequence). This CDR3 contains 13 residues. CDR3: CASSPDTSETQYF. The CDR3, as DNA: TGTGCCAGCAGTCCGGACACCTCGGAGACCCAGTACTTC.

This chain links TRBV2 with TRBJ1-5; 7 nucleotides align to TRBD1. CDR1 and CDR2 from the germline V gene are SNHLY and FYNNEI. The CDR3 is made up of 15 amino acids. V was clipped by 5 bases and J by 2 bases; unmatched bases: 6. The CDR3 bases are TGTGCCAGCAGTAGGGGGCAGGGCGGCAATCAGCCCCAGCATTTT. Amino acids: CASSRGQGGNQPQHF.